This TCR beta chain originates from a study of OX40 agonist ivuxolimab in advanced cancers. Study-wide background: The drug used for patients, ivuxolimab, was an agonistic anti-OX40 (CD134) antibody. Eligibility admitted prior anti-PD-1, anti-PD-L1 or anti-CTLA-4 therapy; around 41% had some.

Clones were read by immunoSEQ multiplex PCR, and TCRdb kept only the in-frame ones, dropping some. Of 65,000 to 95,000 clones in the sample, less than 95% were seen once. Points on this clone: Antigen: not known.

The study, taken as a whole, reports: Also showing low normalized T-cell clonal expansion were some of the nonresponders.

The CDR3 spans 14 residues. CDR1 and CDR2 (germline): SGHDT, YYEEEE. V dropped 3 bases and J dropped 2; count of bases not matched to a gene: 4. The genes are TRBV5-6 and TRBJ2-7; 8 bases are shared with TRBD2. The TCR was taken from an adult with an advanced solid tumor such as melanoma, head and neck, liver or kidney cancer. The sample was CD4+ or CD8+ T cells sorted from blood, taken in a trial of the OX40 agonist ivuxolimab. The CDR3 sequence: CASSSDGGAYEQYF. CDR3 coding DNA: TGTGCCAGCAGCTCGGACGGGGGGGCCTACGAGCAGTACTTC.